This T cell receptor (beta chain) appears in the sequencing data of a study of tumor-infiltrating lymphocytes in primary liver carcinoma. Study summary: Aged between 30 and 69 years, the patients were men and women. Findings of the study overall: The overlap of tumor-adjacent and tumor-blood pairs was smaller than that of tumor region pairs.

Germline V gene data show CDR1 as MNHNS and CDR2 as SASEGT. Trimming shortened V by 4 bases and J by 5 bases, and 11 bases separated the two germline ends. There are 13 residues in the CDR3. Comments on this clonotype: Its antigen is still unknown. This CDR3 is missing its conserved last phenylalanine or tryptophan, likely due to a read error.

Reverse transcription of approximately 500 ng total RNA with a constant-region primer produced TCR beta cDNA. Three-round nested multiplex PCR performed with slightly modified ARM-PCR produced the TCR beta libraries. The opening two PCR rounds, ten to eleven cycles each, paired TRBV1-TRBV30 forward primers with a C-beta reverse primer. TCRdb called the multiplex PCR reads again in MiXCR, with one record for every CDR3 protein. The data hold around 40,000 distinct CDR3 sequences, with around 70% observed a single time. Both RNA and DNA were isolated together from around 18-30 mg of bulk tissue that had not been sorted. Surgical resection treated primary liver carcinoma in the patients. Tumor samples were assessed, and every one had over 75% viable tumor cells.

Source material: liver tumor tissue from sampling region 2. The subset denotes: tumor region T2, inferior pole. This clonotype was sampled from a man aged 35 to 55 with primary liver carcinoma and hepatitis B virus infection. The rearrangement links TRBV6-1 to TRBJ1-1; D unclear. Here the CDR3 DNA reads TGTGCCAGCAGTGCACAGAGTAGGACTGAAGCTTTCTAT. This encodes CASSAQSRTEAFY.